The 28 T cell receptor beta chains below come from one sample, sequenced in a study of blood T cell repertoires in COVID-19. Method: immunoSEQ multiplex PCR; TCRdb's copy keeps in-frame clones and lacks some. The table has 120,000 to 150,000 clones, almost 85% seen once. What was sequenced was peripheral blood. The receptor source for this set is a man in his fifties or sixties with acute or convalescent COVID-19.

The CDR3 sequence: CASSPASQGHTQYF. The CDR3 region has the DNA TGCGCCAGCAGCCCCGCCTCCCAGGGGCATACGCAGTATTTT. The V and J genes are TRBV4-1 and TRBJ2-3, with D possibly being TRBD1 (6 bases). Trimming stripped 4 bases from V and 7 bases from J, with 15 bases between. The CDR3 extends over 14 amino acids. CDR1 is MGHRA, CDR2 YSYEKL, per germline.

The genes are TRBV10-3 and TRBJ2-2; TRBD2 matches at 7 bases. V shed 2 bases and J 1 base; nucleotides not matched to a gene: 4. The CDR3 is 16 residues long. Germline-derived CDR1 and CDR2 are ENHRY and SYGVKD. Here the CDR3 reads CAISEAQRGNTGELFF. DNA of the CDR3: TGTGCCATCAGTGAGGCCCAGCGGGGGAACACCGGGGAGCTGTTTTTT.

This clone was detected a few times. The chain combines TRBV9 with TRBJ2-2; 7 bases match TRBD1. Losses at the gene ends were 4 bases for V and 0 bases for J; bases not matched to a gene: 6. The CDR3 sequence is 16 residues long. CDR1 and CDR2 (germline): SGDLS, YYNGEE. CDR3 DNA: TGTGCCAGCAGCACGCGACAGGGTCCGAACACCGGGGAGCTGTTTTTT. Translated: CASSTRQGPNTGELFF.

V and J are TRBV7-3 and TRBJ2-7; the D gene is possibly TRBD2 (6 bases). CDR3 length: 14 amino acids. V shed 3 bases and J shed 0 bases, with 9 bases lying between them. CDR1 and CDR2 (germline): SGHTA, FQGTGA. CDR3 DNA: TGTGCCAGCAGCTTGGGCGGGGACTCCTACGAGCAGTACTTC. Translated: CASSLGGDSYEQYF.

The chain links TRBV30 to TRBJ2-7; D unresolved. This CDR3 region has 13 residues. V was shortened by 7 bases and J by 0 bases, with 13 bases between the two germline ends. Germline CDR1 GTSNPN, CDR2 SVGIG (reference sequence). The CDR3 is CASLRQSSYEQYF. CDR3 nucleotides: TGTGCCTCCCTGAGGCAGAGCTCCTACGAGCAGTACTTC.

This clone was picked up a small number of times. This sequence joins TRBV11-2 and TRBJ2-3, with TRBD1 identical over 10 bases. V was clipped by 3 bases and J by 8 bases; unmatched bases: 5. The CDR3 spans 14 residues. The germline CDR1 and CDR2 sequences are SGHAT and FQNNGV. For the CDR3, the DNA is TGTGCCAGCAGCTTGGGGACAGGGGTCTCTACGCAGTATTTT. The encoded protein is CASSLGTGVSTQYF.

This clone has just a few counts. This rearrangement joins TRBV7-9 to TRBJ1-1; D remains ambiguous. Between the trimmed V and J ends, which lost 5 bases and 0 bases, there was a span of 10 bases. This CDR3 region has 14 residues. Germline V gene sequence: CDR1 SEHNR, CDR2 FQNEAQ (reference sequence). In DNA, the CDR3 is TGTGCCAGCAGCCAACAGTTGATGAACACTGAAGCTTTCTTT. This translates into CASSQQLMNTEAFF.

The CDR3 sequence is CAWTRGRNEQYF. In DNA, the CDR3 is TGTGCCTGGACCAGGGGGCGTAACGAGCAGTACTTC. The chain combines TRBV30 with TRBJ2-7, with TRBD1 matching over 8 bases. J lost 5 bases, V lost 4 bases, and 4 bases had no gene match. CDR1 and CDR2 from the germline V gene are GTSNPN and SVGIG (reference sequence). The CDR3 is made up of 12 amino acids.

This clone has only one observation. The chain recombines TRBV14 with TRBJ1-1; perhaps TRBD1 as D (5 bases). The CDR3 is made up of 18 amino acids. CDR1 is SGHDN and CDR2 is FVKESK in the germline V gene. V lost 1 base to trimming and J lost 5 bases, with 23 bases between them. The CDR3 sequence: CASSQGGLTGRRNTEAFF. The CDR3 nucleotides read TGTGCCAGCAGCCAAGGGGGTTTAACAGGCAGAAGGAATACTGAAGCTTTCTTT.

The chain joins TRBV7-6 to TRBJ1-2, with D possibly matching TRBD1 (6 bases). V was shortened by 1 base and J by 8 bases, with 14 bases between the two germline ends. In germline, CDR1 is SGHVS, CDR2 FNYEAQ. CDR3 length equals 14 residues. CDR3 amino acids: CASSLEAGARGYTF. The CDR3 bases are TGTGCCAGCAGCTTAGAGGCAGGGGCCAGGGGCTACACCTTC.

This chain connects TRBV7-9 to TRBJ1-3; 8 nucleotides align to TRBD1. Germline V gene sequence: CDR1 SEHNR, CDR2 FQNEAQ (reference sequence). The CDR3 loop spans 14 amino acids. Unmatched junction bases numbered 2, after V lost 5 bases and J lost 2 bases. This chain's CDR3 is CASSPDRAGNTIYF. CDR3 bases: TGTGCCAGCAGCCCGGACAGGGCTGGAAACACCATATATTTT. The entire variable domain, with the rest obtained from reference TRBV7-9 and TRBJ1-3, is as follows: DTGVSQNPRHKITKRGQNVTFRCDPISEHNRLYWYRQTLGQGPEFLTYFQNEAQLEKSRLLSDRFSAERPKGSFSTLEIQRTEQGDSAMYLCASSPDRAGNTIYFGEGSWLTVV.

The CDR3 nucleotides are TGTGCCAGTAGTATAAGGACAGGTATGAACACTGAAGCTTTCTTT. Protein product: CASSIRTGMNTEAFF. This chain links TRBV19 with TRBJ1-1; 7 bases agree with TRBD1. The ends lost 2 bases at V and 0 bases at J; junction bases unmatched: 3. The germline V gene encodes CDR1 LNHDA and CDR2 SQIVND (reference sequence). This CDR3 spans 15 amino acids. Full variable domain (remainder filled in from reference TRBV19 and TRBJ1-1): DGGITQSPKYLFRKEGQNVTLSCEQNLNHDAMYWYRQDPGQGLRLIYYSQIVNDFQKGDIAEGYSVSREKKESFPLTVTSAQKNPTAFYLCASSIRTGMNTEAFFGQGTRLTVV.

The chain carries TRBV3-1 (or the pseudogene TRBV3-2) and TRBJ1-2; 9 nucleotides agree with TRBD1. V lost 1 base to trimming and J lost 12 bases; unmatched junction nucleotides: 3. Germline V gene data show CDR1 as LGHDT and CDR2 as YNNKEL (reference sequence). The CDR3 runs to 12 residues. The chain's CDR3 is CASSQGQGGNTF. For the CDR3, the DNA is TGTGCCAGCAGCCAAGGACAGGGGGGGAACACCTTC.

This chain connects TRBV4-2 to TRBJ1-4; D not resolved. The germline V gene has CDR1 LGHNA and CDR2 YNFKEQ. The CDR3 contains 16 residues. Trimming took off 0 bases at V and 8 bases at J, with 16 bases between the two ends. The CDR3 coding sequence is TGTGCCAGCAGCCAAGATCCAGACGGCCGGAGGGAAAAACTGTTTTTT. Amino acids: CASSQDPDGRREKLFF.

J is TRBJ2-1 and V is TRBV24-1; 12 bases fit TRBD2. Unmatched junction bases numbered 16, after V lost 3 bases and J lost 8 bases. This CDR3 contains 19 residues. The V gene's germline CDR1 is KGHDR and CDR2 SFDVKD. Here the CDR3 DNA reads TGTGCCACCAGTGATCCGGGACTAGCGGGTCCTGGGGACCCATATGAGCAGTTCTTC. This codes for CATSDPGLAGPGDPYEQFF.

The rearrangement links TRBV19 to TRBJ2-1, with 10 bases fitting TRBD2. Trimming removed 6 bases from V and 3 bases from J; junction bases left unmatched: 5. The germline gives CDR1 LNHDA, CDR2 SQIVND (reference sequence). The CDR3 spans 15 residues. CDR3 nucleotide sequence: TGTGCCAGTAGCTCTAGCGGGGGACGCTACAATGAGCAGTTCTTC. Translated, it gives CASSSSGGRYNEQFF.

The rearrangement joins TRBV28 to TRBJ2-1, with 7 bases lining up with TRBD2. CDR3 length: 16 residues. Germline V CDR1 and CDR2: MDHEN, SYDVKM. Unmatched junction bases numbered 8, after V lost 4 bases and J lost 2 bases. CDR3 sequence (DNA): TGTGCCAGCAGTTACCCCCCCAGCGGGACCTACAATGAGCAGTTCTTC. Translation gives CASSYPPSGTYNEQFF.

The gene calls are TRBV13 and TRBJ2-4, with D possibly being TRBD1 (5 bases). The germline CDR1 and CDR2 sequences are PRHDT and FYEKMQ (reference sequence). The CDR3 runs to 14 residues. V lost 4 bases and J lost 6, with 13 bases in between. The CDR3 coding sequence is TGTGCCAGCAGCTCGCAGGGCTCCGTAAACATTCAGTACTTC. Its protein is CASSSQGSVNIQYF.

This chain joins TRBV6-2 or TRBV6-3 and TRBJ2-7; the D is unclear. Germline V gene data show CDR1 as MNHEY and CDR2 as SVGEGT. V lost 4 bases and J lost 5, with 6 bases in between. This CDR3 contains 11 residues. For the CDR3, the DNA is TGTGCCAGCAGTTTTTCGGACGAGCAGTACTTC. It codes for CASSFSDEQYF.

The chain joins TRBV11-2 to TRBJ2-3, with D tentatively TRBD1 (6 bases). There are 17 residues in the CDR3. V gave up 0 bases and J gave up 4 bases, with 17 bases separating them. CDR1 and CDR2 from the germline V gene are SGHAT and FQNNGV. This CDR3 reads CASSLEGAGTTPDTQYF. Here the CDR3 DNA reads TGTGCCAGCAGCTTAGAGGGGGCAGGGACCACCCCAGATACGCAGTATTTT.

The V and J genes are TRBV2 and TRBJ2-7; TRBD2 matches 11 bases. Germline values: CDR1 SNHLY, CDR2 FYNNEI. This CDR3 spans 15 amino acids. The J segment lost 2 bases and the V segment lost 6 bases, leaving 6 bases of the junction unmatched. The CDR3 DNA reads TGTGCCAGCAGGGCTGGGACTAGCGGCACCTACGAGCAGTACTTC. This translates into CASRAGTSGTYEQYF. Filled out from reference TRBV2 and TRBJ2-7, the complete variable domain reads EPEVTQTPSHQVTQMGQEVILRCVPISNHLYFYWYRQILGQKVEFLVSFYNNEISEKSEIFDDQFSVERPDGSNFTLKIRSTKLEDSAMYFCASRAGTSGTYEQYFGPGTRLTVT.

The rearrangement links TRBV11-3 to TRBJ2-7; weak D call: TRBD2 (5 bases). Per the germline V gene, CDR1 is SGHNT and CDR2 is YENEEA. The CDR3 is made up of 13 amino acids. Trimming shortened V by 5 bases and J by 3 bases, and 11 bases separated the two germline ends. The CDR3 DNA is TGTGCCAGCAGCCCGCTACGGGACTACGAGCAGTACTTC. Its protein is CASSPLRDYEQYF.

This clone showed up just once. The rearrangement uses TRBV27 and TRBJ2-7, with 11 positions matching TRBD2. Trimming at V came to 6 bases and at J to 3 bases, leaving 4 bases not matched to a gene. CDR1 is MNHEY, CDR2 SMNVEV, per germline (reference sequence). The CDR3 is 14 residues long. The CDR3 protein is CASRTSGSYYEQYF. The CDR3 bases are TGTGCCAGCAGAACTAGCGGGAGTTACTACGAGCAGTACTTC.

V and J are TRBV5-1 and TRBJ2-5; D uncertain. CDR3 length: 12 residues. The V end was cut by 4 bases, the J end by 0 bases, with 4 bases between. The germline CDR1 and CDR2 sequences are SGHRS and YFSETQ. CDR3 sequence: CASSPNQETQYF. The DNA of the CDR3 is TGCGCCAGCAGCCCCAACCAAGAGACCCAGTACTTC. Based on the CDR3 plus reference TRBV5-1 and TRBJ2-5, the full variable domain is KAGVTQTPRYLIKTRGQQVTLSCSPISGHRSVSWYQQTPGQGLQFLFEYFSETQRNKGNFPGRFSGRQFSNSRSEMNVSTLELGDSALYLCASSPNQETQYFGPGTRLLVL.

This clone was counted ten times or more. The chain combines TRBV30 with TRBJ1-5, with D perhaps matching TRBD1 (6 bases). V lost 3 bases, J lost 3 bases, and 9 bases lay in between. The CDR3 has 13 amino acids. Germline V CDR1 and CDR2: GTSNPN, SVGIG (reference sequence). The CDR3, as DNA: TGTGCCTGGAGCTGGACAGTCAATCAGCCCCAGCATTTT. Protein: CAWSWTVNQPQHF.

This clone was seen a handful of times. The chain has TRBV23-1 and TRBJ2-7; 7 bases agree with TRBD1. TRBV23-1 is given ORF status, its function remaining uncertain. The trim removed 6 bases at V and 2 bases at J, leaving 10 bases unmatched. The CDR3 extends over 15 amino acids. CDR3 DNA sequence: TGCGCCAGCAGACAGGGGCTATATTACCCCTACGAGCAGTACTTC. Translated: CASRQGLYYPYEQYF.

The chain has TRBV18 and TRBJ1-5, with 9 bases aligning to TRBD1. There are 14 residues in the CDR3. V gave up 0 bases and J gave up 13 bases; unmatched junction bases: 7. Germline V gene data show CDR1 as KGHSH and CDR2 as LQKENI. CDR3 amino acids: CASSPPGQGGSQHF. The CDR3 nucleotides are TGTGCCAGCTCACCACCGGGACAGGGAGGTTCACAGCATTTT.

The chain has TRBV9 and TRBJ1-4, with TRBD1 identical over 7 bases. J was trimmed by 4 bases and V by 3 bases; bases with no gene match: 6. Germline values: CDR1 SGDLS, CDR2 YYNGEE. The CDR3 runs to 15 residues. CDR3 DNA: TGTGCCAGCAGCGCTCGGGACAGCGTTAATGAAAAACTGTTTTTT. Its protein product is CASSARDSVNEKLFF.